The 20 T cell receptor beta chains below were found in one sample sequenced in a study of blood T cell repertoires in COVID-19. Here immunoSEQ multiplex PCR was the method, and the copy in TCRdb shows in-frame clones only, minus some. The table records about 140,000 clones, about 84% of them present only once. Sequences were obtained from peripheral blood. These receptors were collected from a human donor in a cohort sampled during active COVID-19.

J is TRBJ2-7 and V is TRBV18; TRBD2 is a possible D gene (5 bases). Germline CDR1 reads KGHSH; CDR2 reads LQKENI. This CDR3 comprises 14 residues. Trimming removed 0 bases at V and 2 bases at J, with 8 bases between. CDR3 amino acids: CASSPPEAPYEQYF. The CDR3 DNA follows: TGTGCCAGCTCACCACCGGAGGCCCCCTACGAGCAGTACTTC. Full variable domain (remainder filled in from reference TRBV18 and TRBJ2-7): NAGVMQNPRHLVRRRGQEARLRCSPMKGHSHVYWYRQLPEEGLKFMVYLQKENIIDESGMPKERFSAEFPKEGPSILRIQQVVRGDSAAYFCASSPPEAPYEQYFGPGTRLTVT.

CDR3 residues: CASSTQGARNTEAFF. CDR3 nucleotides: TGCGCCAGCAGCACACAGGGGGCCCGGAACACTGAAGCTTTCTTT. V gene TRBV5-1 combines with J gene TRBJ1-1; 9 nucleotides align to TRBD1. Germline lookup yields CDR1 SGHRS and CDR2 YFSETQ. The CDR3 totals 15 residues. V gave up 4 bases and J gave up 1 base; unmatched junction bases: 5. The full variable domain, completed using reference TRBV5-1 and TRBJ1-1, is KAGVTQTPRYLIKTRGQQVTLSCSPISGHRSVSWYQQTPGQGLQFLFEYFSETQRNKGNFPGRFSGRQFSNSRSEMNVSTLELGDSALYLCASSTQGARNTEAFFGQGTRLTVV.

The chain has TRBV7-6 and TRBJ2-7; 9 bases are shared with TRBD2. The CDR3 is 18 residues long. Germline CDR1 reads SGHVS; CDR2 reads FNYEAQ. The ends lost 5 bases at V and 0 bases at J; junction bases unmatched: 14. Here the CDR3 reads CASSPKAVAGVSSYEQYF. The CDR3, as DNA: TGTGCCAGCAGCCCGAAGGCGGTAGCGGGGGTCAGCTCCTACGAGCAGTACTTC.

DNA of the CDR3: TGTGCCAGTAGGCCACAGGGCGCGGAGGGCTACACCTTC. Its protein product is CASRPQGAEGYTF. The rearrangement joins TRBV19 to TRBJ1-2, with D maybe TRBD1 (6 bases). The V and J ends lost 6 bases and 8 bases respectively, with 16 bases between them. The CDR3 runs to 13 residues. Germline V gene sequence: CDR1 LNHDA, CDR2 SQIVND (reference sequence).

The J gene is TRBJ2-3, the V gene TRBV6-5; D perhaps matches TRBD2 (5 bases). V was shortened by 3 bases and J by 6 bases, with 13 bases between the two germline ends. The V gene's germline CDR1 is MNHEY and CDR2 SVGAGI. The CDR3 consists of 14 residues. CDR3 nucleotides: TGTGCCAGCAGTTATCGGACTCCTACGGATACGCAGTATTTT. Amino acids: CASSYRTPTDTQYF.

The chain has TRBV18 and TRBJ1-2; D is ambiguous. This CDR3 region has 15 residues. Trimming removed 0 bases from V and 2 bases from J, with 10 bases in between. CDR1 and CDR2 (germline): KGHSH, LQKENI. The CDR3 protein is CASSPPAVTNYGYTF. CDR3 coding DNA: TGTGCCAGCTCACCACCGGCGGTAACGAACTATGGCTACACCTTC.

The chain joins TRBV5-4 to TRBJ2-1, with 9 bases matching TRBD2. V shed 0 bases, J shed 16 bases, and the junction held 11 bases outside the gene matches. The CDR3 is 14 amino acids. Germline CDR1 SGHNT, CDR2 YYREEE (reference sequence). CDR3 nucleotide sequence: TGTGCCAGCAGCTTGGCCGGTACTAGCGGGCCCCCCTTCTTC. Translating gives CASSLAGTSGPPFF.

The V call is TRBV5-1, the J call TRBJ1-3; no reliable D call. The CDR3 is 15 residues long. Trimming left V 0 bases short and J 0 bases short, with 7 bases between. Germline-derived CDR1 and CDR2 are SGHRS and YFSETQ. As DNA, the CDR3 is TGCGCCAGCAGCTTGGAGACACCCTCTGGAAACACCATATATTTT. Residues: CASSLETPSGNTIYF.

This clone was found a few times. This chain links TRBV6-5 with TRBJ1-6; possible D gene TRBD1, 5 bases. Deletions cut 2 bases from V and 15 bases from J, with 20 bases between. CDR1 and CDR2 (germline): MNHEY, SVGAGI. The CDR3 loop spans 15 amino acids. DNA of the CDR3: TGTGCCAGCAGTTACAGAACAGGTCGGTCCTCTTTCCTCCACTTT. This codes for CASSYRTGRSSFLHF.

This chain joins TRBV7-3 and TRBJ2-2; 9 nucleotides agree with TRBD2. V trimming: 5 bases; J trimming: 6 bases; junction bases outside the gene matches: 7. This CDR3 spans 15 amino acids. CDR1 is SGHTA and CDR2 is FQGTGA in the germline V gene. The CDR3 nucleotides are TGTGCCAGCAGCCGCGGGGGGGCCTCGGCCGGGGAGCTGTTTTTT. Residues: CASSRGGASAGELFF.

The V and J genes are TRBV7-8 and TRBJ2-5; D call uncertain. The V and J ends lost 2 bases and 1 base respectively, with 8 bases between them. The length of the CDR3 is 14 residues. Germline V lookup: CDR1 SGHVS, CDR2 FQNEAQ. The DNA of the CDR3 is TGTGCCAGCAGCTTAAGCGTAGTCCAAGAGACCCAGTACTTC. It specifies CASSLSVVQETQYF.

V gene TRBV7-6 combines with J gene TRBJ1-3; TRBD1 matches at 8 bases. Germline values: CDR1 SGHVS, CDR2 FNYEAQ. V lost 0 bases, J lost 7 bases, and 8 bases stayed unmatched. The CDR3 totals 16 residues. Written as DNA, the CDR3 is TGTGCCAGCAGCTTAGCCGACAGGGGCGCTTTGAACACCATATATTTT. It specifies CASSLADRGALNTIYF.

This chain connects TRBV4-3 to TRBJ2-4; D is possibly TRBD2 (6 bases). CDR1 and CDR2 (germline): LGHNA, YSLEER. V was trimmed by 1 base and J by 9 bases, leaving 7 bases between them. There are 12 residues in the CDR3. CDR3 region: CASSQAGGIQYF. The CDR3 nucleotides read TGCGCCAGCAGCCAAGCCGGGGGCATTCAGTACTTC.

The chain links TRBV23-1 to TRBJ2-7; TRBD1 matches 8 bases. TRBV23-1 is recorded as an ORF, its role being uncertain. There are 16 residues in the CDR3. V lost 2 bases and J lost 6; bases outside the gene matches: 12. CDR3 sequence reads: CASSQSTGGPSGEQYF. In nucleotides, the CDR3 is TGCGCCAGCAGTCAAAGTACAGGGGGACCGTCTGGCGAGCAGTACTTC.

This clone came up once. The chain combines TRBV10-3 with TRBJ1-2; D possibly corresponds to TRBD1 (6 bases). Germline V gene sequence: CDR1 ENHRY, CDR2 SYGVKD. V was clipped by 0 bases and J by 4 bases, with 15 bases between them. CDR3 length: 16 residues. The CDR3 reads CAISESEKGDSYGYTF. The CDR3 bases are TGTGCCATCAGTGAGTCTGAGAAGGGGGATAGCTATGGCTACACCTTC.

V is TRBV11-3 and J is TRBJ2-2, with D possibly TRBD2 on 6 matching bases. V shed 5 bases and J shed 6 bases, with 16 bases lying between them. Looked up from germline, CDR1 is SGHNT and CDR2 is YENEEA. CDR3 length: 15 residues. The CDR3 DNA is TGTGCCAGCAGCCCGGGGGAGTTTTTCCCCGGGGAGCTGTTTTTT. Translation gives CASSPGEFFPGELFF.

This chain connects TRBV30 to TRBJ2-3; a weak D match, TRBD2 (6 bases). This CDR3 has 14 amino acids. The V gene's germline CDR1 is GTSNPN and CDR2 SVGIG (reference sequence). V lost 5 bases to trimming and J lost 6 bases, with 18 bases between them. The CDR3 DNA sequence: TGTGCCTGGCAAGGGATCCGGGGGTCGGATACGCAGTATTTT. Amino acids: CAWQGIRGSDTQYF.

This chain connects TRBV7-9 to TRBJ2-3; no firm D call. V was cut by 5 bases and J by 3 bases, with 12 bases left in between. Germline V gene data show CDR1 as SEHNR and CDR2 as FQNEAQ (reference sequence). The CDR3 consists of 14 residues. As DNA, the CDR3 is TGTGCCAGCAGCCCTCGCGGAGAGACAGATACGCAGTATTTT. This sequence encodes CASSPRGETDTQYF.

This chain uses TRBV9 with TRBJ2-2; 7 bases line up with TRBD1. The CDR3 runs 12 residues. The trim removed 4 bases at V and 13 bases at J, leaving 7 bases unmatched. Germline values: CDR1 SGDLS, CDR2 YYNGEE. In nucleotides, the CDR3 is TGTGCCAGCAGCATACAGGGGTCGACGCTGTTTTTT. It codes for CASSIQGSTLFF.

V usage is TRBV19 and J usage is TRBJ1-1, with D unclear. The V end lost 5 bases, the J end lost 3 bases, and 10 bases lay between the germline ends. The germline gives CDR1 LNHDA, CDR2 SQIVND (reference sequence). This CDR3 region has 13 residues. The CDR3 nucleotides are TGTGCCAGTAGTTCGTGGGGAGACACTGAAGCTTTCTTT. Its protein product is CASSSWGDTEAFF.